This passage covers 10 T cell receptor beta chains from one sample sequenced in a study of blood T cell repertoires in COVID-19. Profiled with immunoSEQ multiplex PCR; TCRdb holds only in-frame clones, not every one. The repertoire includes about 100,000 clones, approximately 79% of them detected once, and 18% sits in the top ten. Sequenced material: peripheral blood. The receptors here all came from a woman of 80 years or more with active or convalescent COVID-19.

The chain couples TRBV15 to TRBJ2-7; perhaps TRBD1 as D (6 bases). CDR1 and CDR2 (germline): LNHNV, YYDKDF (reference sequence). CDR3 size: 14 residues. V lost 4 bases and J lost 0, with 10 bases in between. As DNA, the CDR3 is TGTGCCACCAGCATCGGGACATTCTCCTACGAGCAGTACTTC. Its protein is CATSIGTFSYEQYF.

The V call is TRBV7-2, the J call TRBJ2-1; D is ambiguous. The germline gives CDR1 SGHTA, CDR2 FQGNSA. There are 15 residues in the CDR3. V was cut by 1 base and J by 0 bases, with 7 bases left in between. CDR3 amino acids: CASSLVGLSYNEQFF. The CDR3 region has the DNA TGTGCCAGCAGCTTAGTGGGCCTCTCCTACAATGAGCAGTTCTTC.

CDR3 amino acids: CASSTWDRNEQYF. Here the CDR3 DNA reads TGTGCCAGCAGTACCTGGGACAGGAACGAGCAGTACTTC. The rearrangement links TRBV12-3 or TRBV12-4 to TRBJ2-7; 8 bases line up with TRBD1. The CDR3 sequence is 13 residues long. Trimming at V came to 5 bases and at J to 5 bases, leaving 5 bases not matched to a gene.

This sequence joins TRBV28 and TRBJ1-3, with TRBD1 matching over 7 bases. Germline CDR1 is MDHEN and CDR2 is SYDVKM. The CDR3 sequence is 16 residues long. V lost 5 bases and J lost 10; bases outside the gene matches: 17. CDR3 residues: CASSPITGARTPTIYF. DNA for the CDR3: TGTGCCAGCAGTCCCATCACAGGGGCCCGAACGCCGACCATATATTTT.

CDR3 region: CASSLQGQGALEQYF. CDR3 DNA sequence: TGTGCCAGCAGCTTGCAAGGACAGGGGGCTCTCGAGCAGTACTTC. The rearrangement uses TRBV5-8 and TRBJ2-7; 11 bases match TRBD1. The V gene end was trimmed by 1 base and the J gene end by 6 bases; junction bases not matched to a gene: 6. Germline loops: CDR1 SGHTS, CDR2 YDEGEE. The CDR3 has 15 amino acids. The full variable domain, completed using reference TRBV5-8 and TRBJ2-7, is EAGVTQSPTHLIKTRGQQATLRCSPISGHTSVYWYQQALGLGLQFLLWYDEGEERNRGNFPPRFSGRQFPNYSSELNVNALELEDSALYLCASSLQGQGALEQYFGPGTRLTVT.

The rearrangement joins TRBV9 to TRBJ2-3, with 9 bases lining up with TRBD2. V dropped 3 bases and J dropped 0; count of bases not matched to a gene: 2. The germline CDR1 and CDR2 sequences are SGDLS and YYNGEE. There are 15 residues in the CDR3. CDR3 residues: CASSGAGGSTDTQYF. CDR3 DNA: TGTGCCAGCAGCGGGGCGGGAGGGAGCACAGATACGCAGTATTTT.

The chain is built from TRBV9 and TRBJ2-1; a possible D gene is TRBD1 (5 bases). Germline CDR1 is SGDLS and CDR2 is YYNGEE. The length of the CDR3 is 16 residues. Trimming pared 4 bases from V and 4 bases from J, leaving 18 bases between. The CDR3 reads CASSPPGSAGYNEQFF. The CDR3 region has the DNA TGTGCCAGCAGCCCACCTGGCTCAGCAGGGTACAATGAGCAGTTCTTC.

The J gene is TRBJ2-7, the V gene TRBV19; D is perhaps TRBD2 (5 bases). With 5 bases removed from V and 2 bases from J, the gap between germline ends came to 10 bases. This CDR3 is 13 amino acids long. Germline V lookup: CDR1 LNHDA, CDR2 SQIVND (reference sequence). This CDR3 reads CASSRAGPYEQYF. CDR3 bases: TGTGCCAGTAGTCGCGCGGGCCCCTACGAGCAGTACTTC.

The CDR3: CASSPGQGGQYF. The DNA for the CDR3 is TGTGCCAGCAGCCCCGGACAGGGCGGGCAGTATTTT. V usage is TRBV9 and J usage is TRBJ2-3, with 8 bases aligning to TRBD1. Trimming cost V 4 bases and J 11 bases; bases outside gene matches: 6. The CDR3 consists of 12 residues. Germline lookup yields CDR1 SGDLS and CDR2 YYNGEE.

The V and J genes are TRBV27 and TRBJ2-7; 8 positions agree with TRBD2. V trimming: 0 bases; J trimming: 6 bases; junction bases outside the gene matches: 10. This CDR3 is 16 amino acids long. CDR1 MNHEY and CDR2 SMNVEV come from the germline V gene (reference sequence). In nucleotides, the CDR3 is TGTGCCAGCAGTTTATCGAGAGGCGGGGGGCTCTCCGAGCAGTACTTC. Its translation is CASSLSRGGGLSEQYF.